One sample yielded the 9 T cell receptor beta chains listed below, sequenced in a study of cytomegalovirus exposure and HLA in healthy donors. Amplification used 60 Vbeta primers and 13 Jbeta primers. Assay used: immunoSEQ multiplex PCR; TCRdb lists only in-frame clones, some missing. Of approximately 130,000 clones listed, 70% to 85% are singletons. Input material: PBMCs. The source of these receptors is a man aged 45-65 years in good health and CMV-seronegative.

The chain joins TRBV15 to TRBJ1-2; D unclear. The CDR3 has 15 amino acids. The germline V gene has CDR1 LNHNV and CDR2 YYDKDF (reference sequence). V was shortened by 1 base and J by 3 bases, with 12 bases between the two germline ends. The CDR3 DNA reads as TGTGCCACCAGCAGAGGGTCCGGGGTCGACTATGGCTACACCTTC. Translating gives CATSRGSGVDYGYTF. The full variable domain, rest sourced from reference TRBV15 and TRBJ1-2, is DAMVIQNPRYQVTQFGKPVTLSCSQTLNHNVMYWYQQKSSQAPKLLFHYYDKDFNNEADTPDNFQSRRPNTSFCFLDIRSPGLGDTAMYLCATSRGSGVDYGYTFGSGTRLTVV.

V usage is TRBV9 and J usage is TRBJ1-5, with D possibly being TRBD1 (6 bases). This CDR3 has 14 amino acids. V lost 6 bases and J lost 4, with 14 bases in between. The germline V gene encodes CDR1 SGDLS and CDR2 YYNGEE. The CDR3 sequence is CASNREGQNQPQHF. DNA of the CDR3: TGTGCCAGCAATAGAGAAGGACAGAATCAGCCCCAGCATTTT.

This clone has only a few counts. This CDR3 reads CATTSSYEQYF. The CDR3 coding sequence is TGTGCCACCACTTCCTCCTACGAGCAGTACTTC. This chain connects TRBV10-3 to TRBJ2-7, with D uncertain. The CDR3 loop spans 11 amino acids. Germline V lookup: CDR1 ENHRY, CDR2 SYGVKD. With 10 bases removed from V and 0 bases from J, the gap between germline ends came to 7 bases.

The chain recombines TRBV29-1 with TRBJ1-1; the D gene is possibly TRBD1 (6 bases). The germline V gene encodes CDR1 SQVTM and CDR2 ANQGSEA. The V end lost 4 bases, the J end lost 0 bases, and 12 bases lay between the germline ends. This CDR3 has 14 amino acids. In DNA, the CDR3 is TGCAGCGTTGGGCGCAGGGACATGAACACTGAAGCTTTCTTT. It codes for CSVGRRDMNTEAFF.

There are a few counts of this clone. The CDR3 coding sequence is TGCAGCGTTGACATGGGGGCGGGCACCGGGGAGCTGTTTTTT. Protein: CSVDMGAGTGELFF. The chain is built from TRBV29-1 and TRBJ2-2, with D perhaps TRBD1 (6 bases). Germline V lookup: CDR1 SQVTM, CDR2 ANQGSEA. Trimming removed 3 bases at V and 4 bases at J, with 12 bases between. The CDR3 is made up of 14 amino acids.

This clone showed up just a few times. This rearrangement joins TRBV11-2 to TRBJ2-7; 8 nucleotides match TRBD1. Germline-derived CDR1 and CDR2 are SGHAT and FQNNGV. The CDR3 totals 16 residues. V lost 4 bases to trimming and J lost 3 bases; unmatched junction nucleotides: 11. The CDR3 sequence is CASSYQPLGTGYEQYF. The CDR3, as DNA: TGTGCCAGCAGCTATCAGCCATTGGGGACAGGCTACGAGCAGTACTTC.

The V call is TRBV19, the J call TRBJ2-5, with D perhaps matching TRBD2 (6 bases). The end of the DNA aligns better with TRBJ2-7, so the J call may be wrong. The CDR3 consists of 15 residues. The germline V gene encodes CDR1 LNHDA and CDR2 SQIVND (reference sequence). The CDR3 sequence: CASRPGLASSYEQYF. The CDR3 DNA sequence: TGTGCCAGTAGGCCGGGACTGGCGAGCTCCTACGAGCAGTACTTC.

The rearrangement uses TRBV18 and TRBJ2-2; 8 bases match TRBD2. CDR3 size: 16 residues. In germline, CDR1 is KGHSH, CDR2 LQKENI. The trim removed 2 bases at V and 7 bases at J, leaving 9 bases unmatched. The chain's CDR3 is CASSPMAGGSHGELFF. CDR3 in DNA: TGTGCCAGCTCACCAATGGCGGGGGGCTCTCACGGGGAGCTGTTTTTT.

The rearrangement links TRBV18 to TRBJ1-2, with TRBD1 identical over 9 bases. There are 12 residues in the CDR3. Germline V gene lookup returns CDR1 KGHSH and CDR2 LQKENI. V was pared by 3 bases and J by 8 bases, with 1 base of the junction left unmatched. The CDR3 nucleotides are TGTGCCAGCTCACCGGACAGGGGAGGCTACACCTTC. Translated: CASSPDRGGYTF.